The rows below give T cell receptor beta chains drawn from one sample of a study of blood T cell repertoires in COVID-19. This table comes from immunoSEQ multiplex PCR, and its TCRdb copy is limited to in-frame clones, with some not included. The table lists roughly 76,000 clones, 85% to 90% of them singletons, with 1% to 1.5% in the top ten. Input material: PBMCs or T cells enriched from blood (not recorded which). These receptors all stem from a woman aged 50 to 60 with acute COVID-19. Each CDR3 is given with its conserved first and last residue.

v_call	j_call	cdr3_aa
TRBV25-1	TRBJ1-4	CASSVGDTGEKLFF
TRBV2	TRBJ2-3	CASKLLAGGTDTQYF
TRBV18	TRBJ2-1	CASSPGTSGYNEQFF
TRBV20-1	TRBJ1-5	CSASGGQLDQPQHF
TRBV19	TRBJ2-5	CASSIGALTGSQETQYF
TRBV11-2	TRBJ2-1	CASSLVQGYNEQFF
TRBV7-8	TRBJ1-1	CASSIPGQRNTEAFF
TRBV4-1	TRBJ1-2	CASSQATNYGYTF
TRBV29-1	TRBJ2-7	CSVGGHSSYEQYF
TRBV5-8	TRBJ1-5	CASSTYRGNQPQHF
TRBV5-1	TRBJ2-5	CASSRSDRINQETQYF
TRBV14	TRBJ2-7	CASSPYLPAGDNEQYF
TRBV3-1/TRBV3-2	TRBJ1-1	CASSHNRGATEAFF
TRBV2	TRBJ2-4	CASSSLMTSGVAKNIQYF
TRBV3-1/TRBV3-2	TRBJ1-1	CASSQGVVSSEAFF
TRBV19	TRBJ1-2	CASKAGPGLTYGYTF
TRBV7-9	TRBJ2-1	CASSSTLDYNEQFF
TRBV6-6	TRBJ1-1	CAGGRGLNTEAFF
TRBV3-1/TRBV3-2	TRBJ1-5	CASSTGQGSQPQHF
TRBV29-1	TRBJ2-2	CSVEGLAIGELFF
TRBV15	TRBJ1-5	CATSSNSNQPQHF
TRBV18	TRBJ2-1	CASSPGTGNNEQFF
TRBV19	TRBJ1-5	CASSIVTENQPQHF
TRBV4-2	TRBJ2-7	CASSDGQGAAEQYF
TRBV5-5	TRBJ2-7	CASSFLQNEQYF
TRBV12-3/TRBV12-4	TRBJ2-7	CASSSWGEGEQYF
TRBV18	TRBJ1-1	CASSLTENTEAFF
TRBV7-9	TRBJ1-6	CASSLASSPLHF
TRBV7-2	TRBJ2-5	CASSSNRGRQETQYF
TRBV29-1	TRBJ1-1	CSVDPGQGGRAFF
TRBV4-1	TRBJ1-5	CASSQEAGTYDQPQHF
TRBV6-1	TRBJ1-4	CACNEGQDYEKLFF
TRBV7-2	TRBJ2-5	CASSSLAADGTQYF
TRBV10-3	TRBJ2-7	CAISEGKGGYEQYF
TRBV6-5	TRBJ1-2	CASSPDRAINYGYTF
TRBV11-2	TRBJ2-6	CASSSSRAGANVLTF
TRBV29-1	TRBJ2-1	CSVGRAAEPYNEQFF
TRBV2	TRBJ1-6	CASGASSYNSPLHF
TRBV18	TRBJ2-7	CASSPMEGTYEQYF
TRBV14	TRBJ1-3	CASSHSTRAGNTIYF
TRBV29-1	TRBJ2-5	CSVGAPETQYF
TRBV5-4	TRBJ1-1	CASSLPGQGTEAFF
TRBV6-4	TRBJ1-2	CASSPTGADGYTF
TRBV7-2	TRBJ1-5	CASSLLTGGREPQHF
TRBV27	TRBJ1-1	CASSLGIGGVTEAFF
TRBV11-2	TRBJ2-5	CASSLTSGMETQYF
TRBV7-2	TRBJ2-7	CASSSYYEQYF
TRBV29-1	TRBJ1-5	CSVEEPTGQPQHF
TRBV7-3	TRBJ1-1	CASSLYGNTEAFF
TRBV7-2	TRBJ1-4	CASSFFGQGNEKLFF